The present T cell receptor beta chain was sequenced within a study of blood T cell repertoires in COVID-19 (dated by TCRdb to the early 2020s). For the study in its entirety: Collaborator samples came from the United States, Italy and Spain and covered acute and convalescent phases of COVID-19. The material from the prospective study consisted of cDNA or gDNA derived from T cells, B-cell-depleted T cells, or PBMCs. The dataset comprised deeply sampled blood TCRbeta repertoires from subjects exposed to, actively infected with, or recovered from COVID-19. The repertoires were made available in a free public database intended to serve as a resource for research on the immune response to SARS-CoV-2. The samples were drawn from two sources: the first 160 participants of the ongoing ImmuneRACE study, and 1,254 subjects contributed by 6 global collaborators. The sample metadata nearly always contained a de-identified subject ID, COVID-19 status, age in years and sex. Where available, HLA class I and class II types were taken from metadata supplied by the sample provider and were not determined by assay-based typing.

This clone has a handful of counts. No cognate antigen has been identified for it. No base quality information exists; no much larger clone differs at one position. Overall study results and their limits: The quantity of clinical and demographic metadata differed by source and by participant and was supplied without curation.

TCRbeta CDR3 regions were amplified from genomic DNA using the immunoSEQ Assay, a bias-controlled multiplex PCR. The published analysis was carried out like this. Nucleated cell counts per sample were estimated from amplification of reference gene primers within the assay. To quantify the absolute abundance of each unique TCRbeta CDR3 rearrangement, sequence reads were collapsed and filtered. For each sample, productive Simpson clonality was calculated as the square root of Simpson's diversity index over productive rearrangements. The immuneACCESS repertoire file appears here via TCRdb, limited to in-frame rearrangements. These files lack a portion of the clones; in checked studies, under half of the deficit traces to unresolved V genes, and the cause of the others is not known. Clonal size and the V and J genes are those of that table, whereas D and trimming came from the DNA. For this sample the table gives a few hundred thousand clones, of which 70% to 90% were detected only once. Of the sample, roughly 1.9% falls within the top ten clones.

Enrolling through a virtual design, the prospective study's participants ranged in age from about 18 to 89 years and lived across 20 to 25 United States geographic areas. Cohort assignment in the prospective study relied on participant-reported clinical history from a screening survey and a study questionnaire. Recovered participants in ImmuneRACE Cohort 3 were defined by two consecutive negative NP/OP PCR tests, clearance by a healthcare professional, or resolution of symptoms. In the prospective study, mobile phlebotomists collected whole blood, serum and a nasopharyngeal or oropharyngeal swab from each participant. Over a roughly 2-month period, participants in the prospective study had the option of providing additional blood draws and questionnaires. Blood samples from the prospective study were shipped frozen or at room temperature prior to DNA extraction. This sequence was found in a woman aged 40-49 years who had recovered from COVID-19. Source material: PBMCs or T cells enriched from blood (not recorded which).

CDR3 reads: CASSLGAGIQETQYF. The DNA is as follows: TGTGCCAGCAGCTTAGGCGCAGGGATCCAAGAGACCCAGTACTTC. The sequence is built from TRBV7-9 and TRBJ2-5; the D region possibly corresponds to TRBD1 (5 bases align). The CDR3, from cysteine to phenylalanine, totals 15 residues. CDR3 DNA only is kept here, 45 bases in frame from base 1. CDR1 and CDR2 are drawn from the germline V gene (reference sequence): SEHNR, FQNEAQ. V is reduced by 1 base and J by 1 base, leaving a spacing of 10 bases between them. The CDR3 plus the reference TRBV7-9 and TRBJ2-5 genes for the other parts give the full variable domain: DTGVSQNPRHKITKRGQNVTFRCDPISEHNRLYWYRQTLGQGPEFLTYFQNEAQLEKSRLLSDRFSAERPKGSFSTLEIQRTEQGDSAMYLCASSLGAGIQETQYFGPGTRLLVL.